The 18 T cell receptor beta chains below were found in one sample sequenced in a study of T cell responses to AZD1222 COVID-19 vaccine. The repertoire was sequenced with immunoSEQ multiplex PCR; TCRdb's copy has only in-frame clones and lacks some. Found here are more than 80,000 clones, 90% of them singletons; the top ten hold approximately 5%. The sequenced sample was peripheral blood, obtained on day 0 of AZD1222 vaccination. All receptors come from an adult in good health.

This chain joins TRBV5-8 and TRBJ1-1; D is unclear. Germline loops: CDR1 SGHTS, CDR2 YDEGEE. V gave up 0 bases and J gave up 7 bases, with 13 bases separating them. The CDR3 contains 14 residues. The CDR3 coding sequence is TGTGCCAGCAGCTTGGTAACGGCTAGAGGTGAAGCTTTCTTT. Protein product: CASSLVTARGEAFF.

This clone was seen more than once but under ten times. This chain joins TRBV27 and TRBJ1-5; D unclear. With 3 bases removed from V and 0 bases from J, the gap between germline ends came to 9 bases. The CDR3 has 15 residues. Per germline, CDR1 MNHEY and CDR2 SMNVEV (reference sequence). In nucleotides, the CDR3 is TGTGCCAGCAGTTTCCTAGGCCTTAGCAATCAGCCCCAGCATTTT. Protein: CASSFLGLSNQPQHF.

The rearrangement uses TRBV9 and TRBJ2-2, with no clear D. There are 13 residues in the CDR3. The germline CDR1 and CDR2 sequences are SGDLS and YYNGEE. V lost 4 bases to trimming and J lost 6 bases, with 10 bases between them. The CDR3, as DNA: TGTGCCAGCAGCACCCAGGAATCCGGGGAGCTGTTTTTT. Translated: CASSTQESGELFF.

The chain employs TRBV9 and TRBJ1-1; tentative D call: TRBD1 (5 bases). CDR1 is SGDLS, CDR2 YYNGEE, per germline. V lost 0 bases and J 5 bases, leaving 11 bases between the germline ends. The CDR3 loop spans 14 amino acids. This chain's CDR3 is CASSVVQGGTEAFF. CDR3 nucleotide sequence: TGTGCCAGCAGCGTAGTTCAGGGAGGGACTGAAGCTTTCTTT. Complete variable domain (other parts from reference TRBV9 and TRBJ1-1): DSGVTQTPKHLITATGQRVTLRCSPRSGDLSVYWYQQSLDQGLQFLIQYYNGEERAKGNILERFSAQQFPDLHSELNLSSLELGDSALYFCASSVVQGGTEAFFGQGTRLTVV.

The chain joins TRBV10-2 to TRBJ1-2; the D gene is possibly TRBD1 (5 bases). The germline gives CDR1 WSHSY, CDR2 SAAADI. The CDR3 extends over 13 amino acids. V lost 3 bases and J lost 4, with 9 bases in between. CDR3 DNA: TGCGCCAGCAGTGAAACAGGCGGCTATGGCTACACCTTC. It encodes CASSETGGYGYTF.

The V call is TRBV4-2, the J call TRBJ2-2; 8 bases map to TRBD2. The CDR3 covers 15 residues. Looked up from germline, CDR1 is LGHNA and CDR2 is YNFKEQ. Trimming at V came to 3 bases and at J to 6 bases, leaving 6 bases not matched to a gene. The CDR3 region has the DNA TGTGCCAGCAGCCACCCGGGGGGGGCGGCCGGGGAGCTGTTTTTT. This gives the protein CASSHPGGAAGELFF.

V is TRBV18 and J is TRBJ2-7; no clear D. Trimming took off 1 base at V and 5 bases at J, with 6 bases between the two ends. CDR1 is KGHSH, CDR2 LQKENI, per germline. The CDR3 has 12 residues. CDR3 amino acids: CASSPREDEQYF. The CDR3 DNA reads as TGTGCCAGCTCACCACGAGAAGACGAGCAGTACTTC.

The chain joins TRBV10-3 to TRBJ2-2; a possible D gene is TRBD2 (6 bases). The CDR3 length is 16 residues. Deletions cut 0 bases from V and 0 bases from J, with 8 bases between. CDR1 is ENHRY, CDR2 SYGVKD, per germline. Written as DNA, the CDR3 is TGTGCCATCAGTGAGTCTCGGGGGACGAACACCGGGGAGCTGTTTTTT. It codes for CAISESRGTNTGELFF.

The V call is TRBV30, the J call TRBJ1-1, with D perhaps matching TRBD1 (6 bases). Trimming left V 0 bases short and J 8 bases short, with 16 bases between. The CDR3 contains 14 residues. CDR1 GTSNPN and CDR2 SVGIG come from the germline V gene (reference sequence). CDR3 sequence: CAWSVPGGTFEAFF. The CDR3 coding sequence is TGTGCCTGGAGTGTACCCGGGGGCACCTTCGAAGCTTTCTTT. Supplemented by reference TRBV30 and TRBJ1-1, the full variable domain reads SQTIHQWPATLVQPVGSPLSLECTVEGTSNPNLYWYRQAAGRGLQLLFYSVGIGQISSEVPQNLSASRPQDRQFILSSKKLLLSDSGFYLCAWSVPGGTFEAFFGQGTRLTVV.

The CDR3 is CASSPLASTDTQYF. As DNA, the CDR3 is TGTGCCAGTAGTCCCCTAGCTAGCACAGATACGCAGTATTTT. V usage is TRBV19 and J usage is TRBJ2-3; a weak D match, TRBD2 (5 bases). The CDR3 has 14 residues. Trimming pared 5 bases from V and 0 bases from J, leaving 9 bases between. CDR1 is LNHDA, CDR2 SQIVND, per germline (reference sequence).

As for this clone: Other DNA sequences of this sample code for an identical CDR3. The rearrangement uses TRBV7-3 and TRBJ1-1; 7 positions match TRBD1. This CDR3 is 14 amino acids long. V shed 4 bases, J shed 1 base, and the junction held 3 bases outside the gene matches. In germline, CDR1 is SGHTA, CDR2 FQGTGA. In nucleotides, the CDR3 is TGTGCCAGCAGCTCCAGGGGGAAGAACACTGAAGCTTTCTTT. This encodes CASSSRGKNTEAFF.

This clone came up once. The chain uses TRBV21-1 and TRBJ2-7. TRBV21-1 is a listed pseudogene. This CDR3 comprises 15 residues. The CDR3 sequence is CASSNPALFRYEQYF. The DNA for the CDR3 is TGTGCCAGCAGCAACCCGGCGCTCTTCCGCTACGAGCAGTACTTC.

The V call is TRBV5-1, the J call TRBJ2-2, with TRBD1 matching 7 bases. CDR1 and CDR2 (germline): SGHRS, YFSETQ. The ends lost 6 bases at V and 4 bases at J; junction bases unmatched: 9. The CDR3 contains 15 residues. The CDR3 spells CASNPAPGGTGELFF. CDR3 sequence (DNA): TGCGCCAGCAACCCGGCCCCAGGGGGCACCGGGGAGCTGTTTTTT.

The rearrangement links TRBV3-1 (or the pseudogene TRBV3-2) to TRBJ1-5, with 7 bases matching TRBD1. The CDR3 sequence is 14 residues long. Germline CDR1 reads LGHDT; CDR2 reads YNNKEL (reference sequence). With V trimmed by 4 bases and J by 1 base, 1 base remained unmatched. The DNA of the CDR3 is TGTGCCAGCAGCCCGGGACAGAGCAATCAGCCCCAGCATTTT. It translates to CASSPGQSNQPQHF.

The V gene is TRBV10-1, the J gene TRBJ2-2, with 10 positions matching TRBD2. J gave up 5 bases and V 0 bases, and 3 bases lay outside the gene matches. The CDR3 consists of 16 residues. Germline V CDR1 and CDR2: WNHNN, SYGVQD (reference sequence). CDR3 coding DNA: TGCGCCAGCAGTGAGTCGGCTAGCGGGAGTACCGGGGAGCTGTTTTTT. The encoded protein is CASSESASGSTGELFF.

DNA for the CDR3: TGTGCCAGCAGCCAGGGCCCCGCGGGAGGGCCCCACGAGCAGTACTTC. It translates to CASSQGPAGGPHEQYF. This rearrangement joins TRBV3-1 (or the pseudogene TRBV3-2) to TRBJ2-7, with 9 bases fitting TRBD2. The CDR3 has 16 amino acids. Germline CDR1 reads LGHDT; CDR2 reads YNNKEL (reference sequence). The junction had 11 bases not matched to a gene; V was cut back by 3 bases and J by 5 bases.

The V gene is TRBV20-1, the J gene TRBJ1-2; no definite D call. Trimming cost V 6 bases and J 6 bases, with 11 bases left between them. Germline CDR1 and CDR2: DFQATT and SNEGSKA (reference sequence). The CDR3 runs 11 residues. CDR3 sequence: CSAPGLHGYTF. DNA of the CDR3: TGCAGTGCCCCCGGTCTCCATGGCTACACCTTC.

The chain carries TRBV5-1 and TRBJ1-1; D ambiguous. Deletions cut 0 bases from V and 0 bases from J, with 6 bases between. The CDR3 is 14 amino acids. Germline CDR1 is SGHRS and CDR2 is YFSETQ. CDR3 amino acids: CASSLDGMNTEAFF. The CDR3, as DNA: TGCGCCAGCAGCTTGGACGGCATGAACACTGAAGCTTTCTTT.